This entry describes one T cell receptor (beta chain). Its antigen remains unknown. 60 Vbeta and 13 Jbeta primers were used in PCR. Libraries were prepared by immunoSEQ multiplex PCR; TCRdb keeps only in-frame clonotypes and omits some of them. This sample has under 200,000 clones, with about 86% found just once. This entry comes from a study of cytomegalovirus exposure and HLA in healthy donors. Points from the study as a whole: Being indistinguishable, some V segments were excluded, TRBV6-2 and TRBV6-3 among them. Fewer than 20,000 TCR beta sequences were associated with HLA alleles at 0.05 false discovery rate in a later analysis.

The CDR3 consists of 15 residues. Germline V gene sequence: CDR1 MDHEN, CDR2 SYDVKM. Trimming removed 5 bases from V and 5 bases from J, with 19 bases in between. The TCR originated in a woman aged 25 to 39 in good health and CMV-seronegative. Sample: PBMCs. V and J are TRBV28 and TRBJ2-7, with TRBD2 as a possible D gene (5 bases). CDR3 nucleotide sequence: TGTGCCAGCAGTGAGCTGGATGCAGGAGGCGACGAGCAGTACTTC. Residues: CASSELDAGGDEQYF.